What follows are 17 T cell receptor beta chains derived from one specimen sequenced in a study of blood T cell repertoires in COVID-19. Produced via immunoSEQ multiplex PCR; TCRdb's table is partial and in-frame only. The table lists almost 250,000 clones, 75% to 90% of them singletons. Sample: PBMCs or T cells enriched from blood (not recorded which). The receptor source for this set is a woman aged 25 to 39 who had recovered from COVID-19.

V usage is TRBV7-6 and J usage is TRBJ2-1, with D possibly matching TRBD2 (6 bases). Trimming took off 1 base at V and 4 bases at J, with 8 bases between the two ends. Per the germline V gene, CDR1 is SGHVS and CDR2 is FNYEAQ. The CDR3 has 14 residues. CDR3 sequence: CASSLGGVYNEQFF. The CDR3 nucleotides are TGTGCCAGCAGCTTAGGCGGGGTTTACAATGAGCAGTTCTTC. The full variable domain, with the rest looked up from reference TRBV7-6 and TRBJ2-1, is GAGVSQSPRYKVTKRGQDVALRCDPISGHVSLYWYRQALGQGPEFLTYFNYEAQQDKSGLPNDRFSAERPEGSISTLTIQRTEQRDSAMYRCASSLGGVYNEQFFGPGTRLTVL.

V and J are TRBV7-4 and TRBJ1-2; 8 positions agree with TRBD1. In germline, CDR1 is SGHVT, CDR2 SQSDAQ. With V trimmed by 5 bases and J by 5 bases, 13 bases remained unmatched. CDR3 length equals 16 residues. CDR3 loop: CASSPGPTGQGYGYTF. CDR3 DNA sequence: TGTGCCAGCAGCCCGGGACCCACCGGACAGGGTTATGGCTACACCTTC.

Here the CDR3 reads CAITTEDSGNTIYF. Here the CDR3 DNA reads TGTGCCATCACGACCGAGGACTCTGGAAACACCATATATTTT. The chain employs TRBV10-3 and TRBJ1-3; D unresolved. Germline V gene lookup returns CDR1 ENHRY and CDR2 SYGVKD. This CDR3 comprises 14 residues. The ends were cut back, 7 bases at V and 0 bases at J, with 10 bases in the middle.

This chain joins TRBV16 and TRBJ1-4; the D gene is possibly TRBD1 (5 bases). Between the trimmed V and J ends, which lost 0 bases and 7 bases, there was a span of 12 bases. Germline V lookup: CDR1 KGHSY, CDR2 FQNENV. The CDR3 extends over 15 amino acids. This CDR3 is CASSQSGGMGEKLFF. The CDR3 bases are TGTGCCAGCAGCCAATCCGGGGGAATGGGTGAAAAACTGTTTTTT.

The chain joins TRBV7-2 to TRBJ1-2, with 7 bases that match TRBD1. Germline V CDR1 and CDR2: SGHTA, FQGNSA. The J segment lost 0 bases and the V segment lost 6 bases, leaving 4 bases of the junction unmatched. The CDR3 loop spans 14 amino acids. The CDR3 DNA reads TGTGCCAGCAGAGGGACAGCGACTAACTATGGCTACACCTTC. Translated: CASRGTATNYGYTF.

The chain couples TRBV5-4 to TRBJ2-1; 10 nucleotides match TRBD2. In germline, CDR1 is SGHNT, CDR2 YYREEE (reference sequence). The CDR3 runs to 15 residues. V lost 3 bases, J lost 9 bases, and 9 bases stayed unmatched. Written as DNA, the CDR3 is TGTGCCAGCAGCTCCCGGACTAGCGGAGGGATTGAGCAGTTCTTC. This translates into CASSSRTSGGIEQFF.

The chain has TRBV29-1 and TRBJ2-5; D call uncertain. The V end was cut by 0 bases, the J end by 0 bases, with 8 bases between. The CDR3 contains 14 residues. CDR1 and CDR2 from the germline V gene are SQVTM and ANQGSEA. This CDR3 reads CSVEDQSYQETQYF. DNA of the CDR3: TGCAGCGTTGAAGATCAGTCGTACCAAGAGACCCAGTACTTC. The full variable domain, its missing parts supplied by reference TRBV29-1 and TRBJ2-5, is SAVISQKPSRDICQRGTSLTIQCQVDSQVTMMFWYRQQPGQSLTLIATANQGSEATYESGFVIDKFPISRPNLTFSTLTVSNMSPEDSSIYLCSVEDQSYQETQYFGPGTRLLVL.

The chain has TRBV15 and TRBJ2-1, with a weak D call TRBD2 (5 bases). CDR3 size: 15 residues. V shed 9 bases and J shed 2 bases, with 17 bases lying between them. Germline CDR1 is LNHNV and CDR2 is YYDKDF (reference sequence). This CDR3 reads CATEASRRTYNEQFF. The CDR3 DNA is TGTGCCACGGAGGCTAGCCGGAGGACCTACAATGAGCAGTTCTTC.

V and J are TRBV28 and TRBJ1-5; D is uncertain. The germline V gene has CDR1 MDHEN and CDR2 SYDVKM. Trimming cost V 5 bases and J 7 bases, with 9 bases left between them. This CDR3 comprises 12 residues. The CDR3 DNA follows: TGTGCCAGCAGTCCCGGGGAACAGCCCCAGCATTTT. Encoded protein: CASSPGEQPQHF. Full variable domain (outside the CDR3, taken from reference TRBV28 and TRBJ1-5): DVKVTQSSRYLVKRTGEKVFLECVQDMDHENMFWYRQDPGLGLRLIYFSYDVKMKEKGDIPEGYSVSREKKERFSLILESASTNQTSMYLCASSPGEQPQHFGDGTRLSIL.

This sequence joins TRBV19 and TRBJ2-1; TRBD2 might be the D (5 bases). Per the germline V gene, CDR1 is LNHDA and CDR2 is SQIVND (reference sequence). This CDR3 has 13 residues. V lost 1 base to trimming and J lost 10 bases, with 11 bases between them. The CDR3 spells CASSIGLAWEQFF. As DNA, the CDR3 is TGTGCCAGTAGTATAGGTCTAGCCTGGGAGCAGTTCTTC. The full variable domain, with the rest looked up from reference TRBV19 and TRBJ2-1, is DGGITQSPKYLFRKEGQNVTLSCEQNLNHDAMYWYRQDPGQGLRLIYYSQIVNDFQKGDIAEGYSVSREKKESFPLTVTSAQKNPTAFYLCASSIGLAWEQFFGPGTRLTVL.

The V gene is TRBV7-3, the J gene TRBJ2-2, with D unclear. V lost 2 bases and J 6 bases, leaving 7 bases between the germline ends. CDR1 SGHTA and CDR2 FQGTGA come from the germline V gene. The length of the CDR3 is 13 residues. CDR3 residues: CASSLVTAGELFF. The CDR3 DNA reads TGTGCCAGCAGCTTAGTCACAGCCGGGGAGCTGTTTTTT. Using reference TRBV7-3 and TRBJ2-2 for the parts outside the CDR3, the full variable domain is GAGVSQTPSNKVTEKGKYVELRCDPISGHTALYWYRQSLGQGPEFLIYFQGTGAADDSGLPNDRFFAVRPEGSVSTLKIQRTERGDSAVYLCASSLVTAGELFFGEGSRLTVL.

The chain carries TRBV4-1 and TRBJ1-1; the match to TRBD1 covers 8 bases. Germline values: CDR1 MGHRA, CDR2 YSYEKL. Trimming at V came to 3 bases and at J to 1 base, leaving 4 bases not matched to a gene. This CDR3 is 15 amino acids long. CDR3 coding DNA: TGCGCCAGCAGCCAGAGCGGGACAGGGAACACTGAAGCTTTCTTT. It specifies CASSQSGTGNTEAFF.

The chain has TRBV4-3 and TRBJ2-7, with D possibly being TRBD2 (5 bases). This CDR3 region has 16 residues. V gave up 1 base and J gave up 3 bases, with 16 bases separating them. Germline CDR1 LGHNA, CDR2 YSLEER. The CDR3 nucleotides are TGCGCCAGCAGCCAAGTCGAGGGAGATACTCTCTACGAGCAGTACTTC. This encodes CASSQVEGDTLYEQYF.

The V and J genes are TRBV18 and TRBJ1-5; 7 nucleotides agree with TRBD1. This CDR3 comprises 14 residues. Germline loops: CDR1 KGHSH, CDR2 LQKENI. The trim removed 4 bases at V and 3 bases at J, leaving 3 bases unmatched. CDR3: CASSRQGDNQPQHF. CDR3 sequence (DNA): TGTGCCAGCTCACGCCAGGGGGACAATCAGCCCCAGCATTTT.

The rearrangement joins TRBV3-1 (or the pseudogene TRBV3-2) to TRBJ1-2, with unresolved D. V shed 0 bases and J shed 2 bases, with 10 bases lying between them. CDR3 length equals 15 residues. CDR1 LGHDT and CDR2 YNNKEL come from the germline V gene (reference sequence). CDR3 in DNA: TGTGCCAGCAGCCAAGATCCCTACGTCAACTATGGCTACACCTTC. Protein: CASSQDPYVNYGYTF.

This clone was seen only a few times. The J gene is TRBJ2-3, the V gene TRBV4-3; maybe TRBD2 (5 bases). CDR1 LGHNA and CDR2 YSLEER come from the germline V gene. There are 14 residues in the CDR3. With 1 base removed from V and 5 bases from J, the gap between germline ends came to 10 bases. DNA for the CDR3: TGCGCCAGCAGCCAAGCGGGGTTGGGAGATACGCAGTATTTT. Translation: CASSQAGLGDTQYF.

The chain combines TRBV5-1 with TRBJ2-5; D might be TRBD2 (5 bases). V was clipped by 0 bases and J by 2 bases, with 8 bases between them. The length of the CDR3 is 14 residues. CDR1 is SGHRS, CDR2 YFSETQ, per germline. CDR3 sequence: CASSLGRGQETQYF. DNA of the CDR3: TGCGCCAGCAGCTTGGGACGGGGTCAAGAGACCCAGTACTTC.